These 15 T cell receptor beta chains originate from one sample sequenced in a study of T cell repertoires in cytomegalovirus infection. A single record per CDR3 protein comes from TCRdb applying MiXCR to the reads. The repertoire holds 680,000 or so distinct CDR3 sequences, with 35% as singletons. The sequencing sample was made of PBMCs. The receptors stem from a human donor in good health (CMV status not recorded). Some clones in this sample may be carry-over from other donors' samples.

This clonotype was seen more than once but under ten times. The chain couples TRBV28 to TRBJ1-5; D possibly corresponds to TRBD1 (5 bases). Germline V CDR1 and CDR2: MDHEN, SYDVKM. V lost 8 bases and J 3 bases, leaving 14 bases between the germline ends. The CDR3 loop spans 14 amino acids. CDR3 loop: CASSLGGNNQPQHF. The CDR3 nucleotides read TGTGCCAGCTCCCTCGGGGGTAACAATCAGCCCCAGCATTTT.

The chain recombines TRBV5-1 with TRBJ1-4; maybe TRBD1 (6 bases). The V and J ends lost 0 bases and 7 bases respectively, with 16 bases between them. In germline, CDR1 is SGHRS, CDR2 YFSETQ. The CDR3 spans 16 residues. This CDR3 is CASSLAVRGQGEKLFF. Written as DNA, the CDR3 is TGCGCCAGCAGCTTGGCCGTCCGGGGGCAAGGTGAAAAACTGTTTTTT.

This clonotype was detected a few times. The chain recombines TRBV7-9 with TRBJ2-3; 7 nucleotides match TRBD2. This CDR3 is 15 amino acids long. In germline, CDR1 is SEHNR, CDR2 FQNEAQ (reference sequence). Trimming at V came to 6 bases and at J to 1 base, leaving 7 bases not matched to a gene. Here the CDR3 reads CASRNREAGTDTQYF. The CDR3 nucleotides are TGTGCCAGCAGGAACCGGGAGGCGGGCACAGATACGCAGTATTTT.

This clonotype was recorded a few times. The CDR3 coding sequence is TGTGCCAGCAGACGGGTTTCTGGGGCCAACGTCCTGACTTTC. As protein: CASRRVSGANVLTF. V is TRBV6-5 and J is TRBJ2-6; D gene uncertain. CDR1 is MNHEY, CDR2 SVGAGI, per germline. There are 14 residues in the CDR3. Deletions cut 6 bases from V and 1 base from J, with 7 bases between.

This clonotype was seen ten or more times. The J gene is TRBJ2-7, the V gene TRBV7-8, with D perhaps TRBD1 or TRBD2 (7 bases each). The CDR3 length is 13 residues. Germline CDR1 and CDR2: SGHVS and FQNEAQ. Deletions cut 5 bases from V and 4 bases from J, with 12 bases between. CDR3 region: CASSPQGGYEQYF. The CDR3 DNA reads as TGTGCCAGCAGCCCCCAGGGGGGGTACGAGCAGTACTTC.

The genes are TRBV3-1 and TRBJ1-6; D not resolved. Germline loops: CDR1 LGHDT, CDR2 YNNKEL (reference sequence). The CDR3 contains 14 residues. Trimming cost V 0 bases and J 8 bases, with 8 bases left between them. The chain's CDR3 is CASSQDEGDSPLHF. The CDR3 DNA reads TGTGCCAGCAGCCAAGACGAGGGAGATTCACCCCTCCACTTT. Full variable domain (missing parts from reference TRBV3-1 and TRBJ1-6): DTAVSQTPKYLVTQMGNDKSIKCEQNLGHDTMYWYKQDSKKFLKIMFSYNNKELIINETVPNRFSPKSPDKAHLNLHINSLELGDSAVYFCASSQDEGDSPLHFGNGTRLTVT.

This clonotype was picked up a small number of times. The CDR3 protein is CATERRGHNEQFF. CDR3 nucleotides: TGTGCCACCGAGCGCAGGGGCCACAATGAGCAGTTCTTC. The genes are TRBV28 and TRBJ2-1; weak D call: TRBD1 (6 bases). The ends were cut back, 10 bases at V and 5 bases at J, with 15 bases in the middle. The germline V gene encodes CDR1 MDHEN and CDR2 SYDVKM. This CDR3 region has 13 residues.

J is TRBJ1-1 and V is TRBV7-9, with 9 bases that match TRBD1. The ends lost 5 bases at V and 5 bases at J; junction bases unmatched: 15. The germline V gene has CDR1 SEHNR and CDR2 FQNEAQ (reference sequence). The CDR3 extends over 17 amino acids. CDR3 region: CASSPRPGTGRVTEAFF. The CDR3, as DNA: TGTGCCAGCAGCCCGCGTCCCGGGACAGGGAGGGTAACTGAAGCTTTCTTT.

The CDR3 sequence is CASSVATQGVHEQYF. The CDR3 nucleotides read TGTGCCAGTAGTGTGGCGACACAGGGAGTCCACGAGCAGTACTTC. The chain uses TRBV19 and TRBJ2-7; a possible D gene is TRBD1 (6 bases). The V and J ends lost 5 bases and 5 bases respectively, with 19 bases between them. Germline V CDR1 and CDR2: LNHDA, SQIVND (reference sequence). The CDR3 spans 15 residues.

This clonotype was seen a few times. This chain joins TRBV3-1 and TRBJ2-1; possible D gene TRBD2, 6 bases. Germline V gene lookup returns CDR1 LGHDT and CDR2 YNNKEL (reference sequence). The CDR3 is 15 amino acids. Trimming shortened V by 8 bases and J by 7 bases, and 21 bases separated the two germline ends. This CDR3 reads CASASSDGRMNEQFF. The CDR3 DNA reads TGTGCCAGCGCCTCTTCGGACGGGAGAATGAATGAGCAGTTCTTC.

This clonotype occurred a few times. This chain uses TRBV10-3 with TRBJ2-7, with 11 bases matching TRBD1. Germline V lookup: CDR1 ENHRY, CDR2 SYGVKD. This CDR3 comprises 14 residues. V gave up 7 bases and J gave up 3 bases; unmatched junction bases: 5. This chain's CDR3 is CAITSGTGGYEQYF. In DNA, the CDR3 is TGTGCCATCACCTCCGGGACAGGGGGCTACGAGCAGTACTTC.

This clonotype was observed a few times. The V call is TRBV6-1, the J call TRBJ2-1; maybe TRBD2 (5 bases). The CDR3 is 14 residues long. Germline assignment: CDR1 MNHNS and CDR2 SASEGT. V was shortened by 11 bases and J by 4 bases, with 18 bases between the two germline ends. The CDR3 nucleotides are TGTGCCGGGTCCGAGGGAAGGGCATACAATGAGCAGTTCTTC. The encoded protein is CAGSEGRAYNEQFF.

This clonotype appeared many times. The J gene is TRBJ1-4, the V gene TRBV7-9; D may be TRBD1 (5 bases). The ends were cut back, 6 bases at V and 4 bases at J, with 9 bases in the middle. Germline lookup yields CDR1 SEHNR and CDR2 FQNEAQ (reference sequence). This CDR3 comprises 13 residues. The CDR3 DNA is TGTGCCAGCAGTCGGGGGAATAATGAAAAACTGTTTTTT. Its translation: CASSRGNNEKLFF.

About this clonotype: This may stem from a read error, because a much larger clone lies one nucleotide away. Since the CDR3 does not end with the conserved phenylalanine or tryptophan, this likely comes from a read error. The chain has TRBV7-2 and TRBJ2-2; D may be TRBD2 (6 bases). Germline assignment: CDR1 SGHTA and CDR2 FQGNSA. This CDR3 has 14 amino acids. The V end was cut by 6 bases, the J end by 8 bases, with 16 bases between. CDR3 nucleotides: TGTGCCAGCAGTCCAACGTCGGGGGAAGGGGAGCTGTTTTGT. Translation: CASSPTSGEGELFC.

This clonotype was counted between two and nine times. This chain uses TRBV19 with TRBJ1-1, with D tentatively TRBD1 (6 bases). CDR1 is LNHDA and CDR2 is SQIVND in the germline V gene (reference sequence). The CDR3 has 15 amino acids. Trimming pared 2 bases from V and 1 base from J, leaving 11 bases between. CDR3 in amino acids: CASSIWQGSNTEAFF. The CDR3 DNA is TGTGCCAGTAGTATATGGCAGGGGTCGAACACTGAAGCTTTCTTT.